This T cell receptor (beta chain) was identified during a study of blood T cell repertoires in COVID-19. V shed 7 bases and J shed 1 base, with 13 bases lying between them. Germline CDR1 reads SEHNR; CDR2 reads FQNEAQ (reference sequence). The CDR3 is 15 residues long. Assay used: immunoSEQ multiplex PCR; TCRdb lists only in-frame clones, some missing. The sample has around 330,000 clones; 87% are singletons. This receptor was obtained from a woman aged 18-29 years who had recovered from COVID-19. Source material: PBMCs or T cells enriched from blood (not recorded which). The V and J genes are TRBV7-9 and TRBJ1-4; no firm D call. In DNA, the CDR3 is TGTGCCAGCACCGCAGGCGATTTAACTAATGAAAAACTGTTTTTT. Its protein is CASTAGDLTNEKLFF.